This T cell receptor (beta chain) emerged from a study of blood T cell repertoires in COVID-19. Turning to the study itself: The origin of the acute and convalescent COVID-19 samples was the United States, Italy and Spain.

This table comes from immunoSEQ multiplex PCR, and its TCRdb copy is limited to in-frame clones, with some not included. This table has about 240,000 clones, more than 75% appearing once. J gave up 3 bases and V 4 bases, and 2 bases lay outside the gene matches. Germline assignment: CDR1 MNHEY and CDR2 SVGAGI. This CDR3 comprises 13 residues. The sequenced material came from peripheral blood. The chain joins TRBV6-5 to TRBJ2-5, with TRBD2 matching over 7 bases. The receptor was isolated from a woman between 35 and 50 years old who had recovered from COVID-19. CDR3 loop: CASSFGREETQYF. In DNA form, the CDR3 reads TGTGCCAGCAGTTTTGGGAGGGAAGAGACCCAGTACTTC.